Below, one TCR beta chain is given with its context. These data belong to a study of PD-1 blockade in mismatch repair-deficient tumors. Every patient had mismatch repair deficiency by PCR or immunohistochemistry. Method: immunoSEQ multiplex PCR; TCRdb's copy keeps in-frame clones and lacks some. The sample consists of around 39,000 clones, around four fifths of them appearing once. The sample in question was PBMCs, obtained roughly 40 weeks after starting pembrolizumab. The TCR was taken from an adult with mismatch repair-deficient cancer.

In DNA, the CDR3 is TGTGCCAGTAGTCTCGCGACAGGGAAAGAGACCCAGTACTTC. Its protein is CASSLATGKETQYF. The chain employs TRBV19 and TRBJ2-5, with TRBD1 matching over 7 bases. Germline V gene data show CDR1 as LNHDA and CDR2 as SQIVND (reference sequence). CDR3 size: 14 residues. Trimming took 5 bases from V and 3 from J; bases not matched to a gene: 6.